This T cell receptor beta chain was sequenced during a study of monozygotic twins with inflammatory bowel disease. General study findings and limits: Telling different T cell subtypes apart from each other was not possible.

With respect to this clonotype: Its matching antigen is unknown.

Donors gave approximately 2.5 ml of blood apiece. Germline V lookup: CDR1 MDHEN, CDR2 SYDVKM. The CDR3 contains 13 residues. After re-calling the 5' RACE reads, TCRdb lists one entry per CDR3 protein, DNA absent. The sample's table shows roughly 330,000 distinct CDR3 sequences. This chain connects TRBV28 to TRBJ2-1. This TCR was recovered from a human donor with ulcerative colitis or Crohn's disease, or a healthy co-twin of an affected twin (not recorded which). Sequenced: blood. The CDR3 loop is CASSLRGYNEQFF.